This section outlines one T cell receptor beta chain sequence together with its context. The target antigen is unknown. The sample belongs to a study of cytomegalovirus exposure and HLA in healthy donors. Broader study findings: Trimming of TCR beta V- and J-genes showed a link, identified in a later analysis, to a missense DCLRE1C variant.

The CDR3 extends over 12 amino acids. Germline loops: CDR1 SGHRS, CDR2 YFSETQ. V gave up 0 bases and J gave up 7 bases, with 7 bases separating them. PCR involved 60 Vbeta and 13 Jbeta primers. TCRdb's copy holds only in-frame clones and misses some; the assay was immunoSEQ multiplex PCR. The sample lists more than 110,000 clones; 65% to 80% were seen once. What was sequenced was PBMCs. This clonotype was obtained from a male donor in good health and CMV-seropositive. The genes are TRBV5-1 and TRBJ1-1; D perhaps matches TRBD1 (5 bases). The CDR3 region has the DNA TGCGCCAGCAGCTTGGAAAGGGGTGAAGCTTTCTTT. Its translation is CASSLERGEAFF.